This is a list of T cell receptor beta chains from one sample in a study of metastatic and nonmetastatic thyroid tumors. Using MiXCR, TCRdb re-called clones from the PCR reads. The sample lists approximately 31,000 clones, roughly 30% seen once, with more than 25% in the top ten. The sequenced material came from blood. The receptors derive from a female donor with papillary thyroid cancer or a benign thyroid nodule (not recorded which). Some clones in this sample may be carry-over from other donors' samples. The CDR3 runs from the conserved cysteine through the conserved F or W. A D gene is named only where the DNA matches it firmly. Rows may omit the clone size; those that give it use once, few, many or a size class.

d_call: TRBD1; j_call: TRBJ2-4; v_call: TRBV6-2/TRBV6-3; clone_size: many; cdr3_aa: CASSGQGKNIQYF; cdr3_nt: TGTGCCAGCAGTGGACAGGGCAAAAACATTCAGTACTTC
d_call: .; j_call: TRBJ1-2; v_call: TRBV19; clone_size: few; cdr3_aa: CASSIAGREVDSYTF; cdr3_nt: TGTGCCAGTAGTATAGCGGGCAGGGAGGTCGATAGCTACACCTTC
d_call: .; j_call: TRBJ1-2; v_call: TRBV6-2/TRBV6-3; clone_size: medium-sized; cdr3_aa: CASTLIGDYGYTF; cdr3_nt: TGTGCCAGCACTCTGATCGGGGACTATGGCTACACCTTC
d_call: .; j_call: TRBJ2-3; v_call: TRBV11-2; clone_size: .; cdr3_aa: CASSLVTGDTDTQYF; cdr3_nt: TGTGCCAGCAGCTTAGTAACGGGAGACACAGATACGCAGTATTTT
d_call: .; j_call: TRBJ1-1; v_call: TRBV10-2; clone_size: many; cdr3_aa: CASSETGMGTEAFF; cdr3_nt: TGCGCCAGCAGTGAGACAGGGATGGGCACTGAAGCTTTCTTT
d_call: .; j_call: TRBJ2-2; v_call: TRBV20-1; clone_size: many; cdr3_aa: CSARGGIGELFF; cdr3_nt: TGCAGTGCTAGAGGGGGCATCGGGGAGCTGTTTTTT
d_call: .; j_call: TRBJ1-1; v_call: TRBV15; clone_size: .; cdr3_aa: CATGRDSGGTAGFF; cdr3_nt: TGTGCCACCGGCAGAGATTCGGGAGGAACTGCAGGTTTCTTT
d_call: TRBD1; j_call: TRBJ2-3; v_call: TRBV7-9; clone_size: many; cdr3_aa: CASSSGQGVRDTQYF; cdr3_nt: TGTGCCAGCAGCTCGGGACAGGGGGTACGGGATACGCAGTATTTT
d_call: .; j_call: TRBJ2-3; v_call: TRBV2; clone_size: many; cdr3_aa: CASSGLSTDTQYF; cdr3_nt: TGTGCCAGCAGCGGACTTAGCACAGATACGCAGTATTTT
d_call: .; j_call: TRBJ2-3; v_call: TRBV29-1; clone_size: many; cdr3_aa: CSVGAYGLQGDTQYF; cdr3_nt: TGCAGCGTTGGAGCTTATGGCTTACAGGGAGATACGCAGTATTTT
d_call: TRBD1; j_call: TRBJ1-4; v_call: TRBV27; clone_size: many; cdr3_aa: CASSFLSGGGYEKLFF; cdr3_nt: TGTGCCAGCAGTTTCTTATCAGGGGGAGGATATGAAAAACTGTTTTTT
d_call: .; j_call: TRBJ1-1; v_call: TRBV6-2/TRBV6-3; clone_size: .; cdr3_aa: CASEDTLPPLGTEASF; cdr3_nt: TGTGCCAGCGAAGATACTCTCCCCCCCCTCGGCACTGAAGCTTCCTTT
d_call: .; j_call: TRBJ2-2; v_call: TRBV10-3; clone_size: many; cdr3_aa: CAGGSGVNTGELFF; cdr3_nt: TGTGCCGGCGGTTCGGGTGTTAACACCGGGGAGCTGTTTTTT
d_call: .; j_call: TRBJ1-6; v_call: TRBV10-3; clone_size: many; cdr3_aa: CAITGSLDNSPLHF; cdr3_nt: TGTGCCATCACCGGGTCCCTAGATAATTCACCCCTCCACTTT
d_call: TRBD1; j_call: TRBJ1-2; v_call: TRBV28; clone_size: many; cdr3_aa: CASSQDREYGYTF; cdr3_nt: TGTGCCAGCAGTCAGGACAGGGAGTATGGCTACACCTTC
d_call: .; j_call: TRBJ1-5; v_call: TRBV20-1; clone_size: .; cdr3_aa: CSASRLGNSNQPQHF; cdr3_nt: TGCAGTGCTAGTCGGTTGGGGAATAGCAATCAGCCCCAGCATTTT
d_call: .; j_call: TRBJ1-5; v_call: TRBV12-3/TRBV12-4; clone_size: few; cdr3_aa: CASSFNLGQPQHF; cdr3_nt: TGTGCCAGCAGTTTTAATCTGGGCCAGCCCCAGCATTTT
d_call: .; j_call: TRBJ2-2; v_call: TRBV20-1; clone_size: .; cdr3_aa: CSGKDSFTGELFF; cdr3_nt: TGCAGTGGGAAAGACAGCTTCACCGGGGAGCTGTTTTTT
d_call: .; j_call: TRBJ1-1; v_call: TRBV30; clone_size: few; cdr3_aa: CAWSVPTGSNTEAFF; cdr3_nt: TGTGCCTGGAGTGTCCCTACAGGTTCTAACACTGAAGCTTTCTTT
d_call: .; j_call: TRBJ1-4; v_call: TRBV30; clone_size: many; cdr3_aa: CAWTQATGVMFF; cdr3_nt: TGTGCCTGGACCCAGGCGACGGGGGTAATGTTTTTT
d_call: TRBD1; j_call: TRBJ1-5; v_call: TRBV6-1; clone_size: many; cdr3_aa: CASSERTGGSGSNQPQHF; cdr3_nt: TGTGCCAGCAGTGAGCGGACAGGGGGCTCGGGTAGCAATCAGCCCCAGCATTTT
d_call: .; j_call: TRBJ1-2; v_call: TRBV7-9; clone_size: .; cdr3_aa: CASSLIGVGRYGYTF; cdr3_nt: TGTGCCAGCAGCTTAATCGGAGTCGGGCGCTATGGCTACACCTTC
d_call: TRBD1; j_call: TRBJ2-5; v_call: TRBV5-6; clone_size: few; cdr3_aa: CASSPAGTGSSETQYF; cdr3_nt: TGTGCCAGCAGCCCTGCTGGGACAGGGAGCTCAGAGACCCAGTACTTC
d_call: .; j_call: TRBJ1-4; v_call: TRBV11-1; clone_size: .; cdr3_aa: CASTPGATGDETNEKLFF; cdr3_nt: TGTGCCAGCACCCCGGGGGCAACTGGAGACGAAACTAATGAAAAACTGTTTTTT
d_call: TRBD2; j_call: TRBJ2-7; v_call: TRBV2; clone_size: many; cdr3_aa: CASIMGLAGGYEQYF; cdr3_nt: TGTGCCAGCATTATGGGACTAGCGGGAGGGTACGAGCAGTACTTC
d_call: .; j_call: TRBJ1-1; v_call: TRBV7-2; clone_size: .; cdr3_aa: CASSLSFASTEAFF; cdr3_nt: TGTGCCAGCAGCTTATCTTTCGCGTCCACTGAAGCTTTCTTT
d_call: .; j_call: TRBJ2-5; v_call: TRBV20-1; clone_size: once; cdr3_aa: CSARDYSDPGTQYF; cdr3_nt: TGCAGTGCTAGAGATTATAGCGATCCAGGGACCCAGTACTTC
d_call: .; j_call: TRBJ2-7; v_call: TRBV7-6; clone_size: many; cdr3_aa: CASSLKESVYEQYF; cdr3_nt: TGTGCCAGCAGCTTAAAGGAGTCGGTCTACGAGCAGTACTTC
d_call: .; j_call: TRBJ2-1; v_call: TRBV30; clone_size: .; cdr3_aa: CAWNFEGEQFF; cdr3_nt: TGTGCCTGGAACTTTGAGGGGGAGCAGTTCTTC
d_call: .; j_call: TRBJ1-2; v_call: TRBV28; clone_size: .; cdr3_aa: CASSLVSGLWGYTF; cdr3_nt: TGTGCCAGCAGTTTAGTTAGCGGGCTATGGGGCTACACCTTC
d_call: TRBD1; j_call: TRBJ1-1; v_call: TRBV2; clone_size: many; cdr3_aa: CASKREGAYEDPEAFF; cdr3_nt: TGTGCCAGCAAGAGAGAGGGGGCCTATGAGGACCCTGAAGCTTTCTTT
d_call: TRBD2; j_call: TRBJ2-2; v_call: TRBV11-2; clone_size: .; cdr3_aa: CASSLRLALNTGELFF; cdr3_nt: TGTGCCAGCAGTTTACGACTAGCGCTAAACACCGGGGAGCTGTTTTTT
d_call: TRBD1; j_call: TRBJ1-1; v_call: TRBV2; clone_size: many; cdr3_aa: CASTGTGGGPEAFF; cdr3_nt: TGTGCCAGCACCGGGACAGGGGGCGGGCCTGAAGCTTTCTTT
d_call: TRBD2; j_call: TRBJ2-1; v_call: TRBV9; clone_size: many; cdr3_aa: CASSVAAGEGNEQFF; cdr3_nt: TGTGCCAGCAGCGTAGCTGCGGGAGAGGGCAATGAGCAGTTCTTC